A selection of T cell receptor beta chains follows, all from one sample in a study of cytomegalovirus exposure and HLA in healthy donors. Profiled with immunoSEQ multiplex PCR; TCRdb holds only in-frame clones, not every one. The data hold 100,000 or so clones, with around 80% observed a single time. The source material was PBMCs. The receptor source for this set is a female donor in good health and CMV-seronegative. The CDR3 runs from the conserved cysteine through the conserved F or W. The order of the fields is clone size, V gene, J gene, D gene, CDR3 DNA, CDR3 protein. A D gene is named only where the DNA matches it firmly. A row's size may be missing; if present it is once, few, many or a size class.

clone_size: NA
v_call: TRBV25-1
j_call: TRBJ1-6
d_call: NA
cdr3_nt: TGTGCCAGCAGACTAGTCCGGGGACACCAACCCGCTAATTCACCCCTCCACTTT
cdr3_aa: CASRLVRGHQPANSPLHF

clone_size: NA
v_call: TRBV15
j_call: TRBJ2-1
d_call: TRBD2
cdr3_nt: TGTGCCACCAGCAGACCCCCAGCGGGGAATGAGCAGTTCTTC
cdr3_aa: CATSRPPAGNEQFF

clone_size: NA
v_call: TRBV25-1
j_call: TRBJ1-4
d_call: TRBD1
cdr3_nt: TGTGCCAGCAGTGAACTAGACAGGGTGGACGAAAAACTGTTTTTT
cdr3_aa: CASSELDRVDEKLFF

clone_size: NA
v_call: TRBV5-4
j_call: TRBJ2-7
d_call: TRBD1
cdr3_nt: TGTGCCAGCAGCTGGGACAGGGGGCTTATTGAGCAGTACTTC
cdr3_aa: CASSWDRGLIEQYF

clone_size: NA
v_call: TRBV7-8
j_call: TRBJ1-4
d_call: NA
cdr3_nt: TGTGCCAGCAGCTTCCCAGGGTTTAATGAAAAACTGTTTTTT
cdr3_aa: CASSFPGFNEKLFF

clone_size: NA
v_call: TRBV14
j_call: TRBJ2-2
d_call: NA
cdr3_nt: TGTGCCAGCAGCCCTTGGTCGGCGAACACCGGGGAGCTGTTTTTT
cdr3_aa: CASSPWSANTGELFF

clone_size: NA
v_call: TRBV10-3
j_call: TRBJ2-2
d_call: NA
cdr3_nt: TGTGCCATCAGTTTAGACACCGGGGAGCTGTTTTTT
cdr3_aa: CAISLDTGELFF

clone_size: NA
v_call: TRBV16
j_call: TRBJ2-5
d_call: TRBD1
cdr3_nt: TGTGCCAGCAGCCAACAGGACAGGGGCCAAGAGACCCAGTACTTC
cdr3_aa: CASSQQDRGQETQYF

clone_size: few
v_call: TRBV6-1
j_call: TRBJ1-3
d_call: TRBD1
cdr3_nt: TGTGCCAGCAGTGCCCAGGGACAGGCATCTGGAAACACCATATATTTT
cdr3_aa: CASSAQGQASGNTIYF

clone_size: few
v_call: TRBV5-6
j_call: TRBJ2-7
d_call: TRBD1
cdr3_nt: TGTGCCAGCAGCTTGGGACGGACAGGCGGCGAGCAGTACTTC
cdr3_aa: CASSLGRTGGEQYF

clone_size: NA
v_call: TRBV11-1
j_call: TRBJ1-1
d_call: NA
cdr3_nt: TGTGCCAGCAGCTTGTCCGGGAAGAACACTGAAGCTTTCTTT
cdr3_aa: CASSLSGKNTEAFF

clone_size: many
v_call: TRBV6-1
j_call: TRBJ1-1
d_call: NA
cdr3_nt: TGTGCCAGCAGCTCCAGGGATAACACTGAAGCTTTCTTT
cdr3_aa: CASSSRDNTEAFF

clone_size: once
v_call: TRBV5-5
j_call: TRBJ2-6
d_call: NA
cdr3_nt: TGTGCCAGCGACCCGGGGGACCGTGTCTCTGGGGCCAACGTCCTGACTTTC
cdr3_aa: CASDPGDRVSGANVLTF